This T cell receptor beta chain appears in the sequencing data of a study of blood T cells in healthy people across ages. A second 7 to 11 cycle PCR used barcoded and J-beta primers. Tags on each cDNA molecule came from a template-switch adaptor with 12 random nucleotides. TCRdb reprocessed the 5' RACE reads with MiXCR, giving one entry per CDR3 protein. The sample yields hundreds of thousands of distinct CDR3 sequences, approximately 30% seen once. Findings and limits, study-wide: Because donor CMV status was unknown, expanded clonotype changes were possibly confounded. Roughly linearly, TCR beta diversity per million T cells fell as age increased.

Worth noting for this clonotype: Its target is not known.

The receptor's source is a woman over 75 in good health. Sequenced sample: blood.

The CDR3 DNA is TGTGCCAGCAGTTTATCAATTTGGGACTATTCCAGCACAGATACGCAGTATTTT. Its translation is CASSLSIWDYSSTDTQYF. This rearrangement joins TRBV27 to TRBJ2-3, with TRBD2 matching 7 bases. Germline CDR1 is MNHEY and CDR2 is SMNVEV (reference sequence). This CDR3 spans 18 amino acids. V shed 0 bases and J 0 bases; nucleotides not matched to a gene: 9.